This entry is about one T cell receptor beta chain. Its target is unknown. Study conclusions and caveats: Tumor memory CD4+ T cell TCR gene usage clustered with blood and lymph node memory CD4+ cells and lymph node naive CD4+ cells.

Constant-region reverse primers amplified full-length variable regions, followed by semi-nested Nested Universal Primer A PCR. TCRdb recomputed calls from the 5' RACE reads with MiXCR, one row per CDR3 protein. The data show more than 40,000 distinct CDR3 sequences, less than 30% seen once. CDR1 SGHNT and CDR2 YYREEE come from the germline V gene (reference sequence). The CDR3 contains 13 residues. Unmatched junction bases numbered 5, after V lost 4 bases and J lost 9 bases. The TCR originated in a female donor with breast cancer. The gene calls are TRBV5-4 and TRBJ2-1; TRBD1 agrees at 9 bases. The source material was memory CD4+ T cells sorted from a lymph node. Subset of the sample: memory CD4+ T cells, CD4+CD45RO+CD25-. In nucleotides, the CDR3 is TGTGCCAGCAGCCCGACAGGGGGGGGTGAGCAGTTCTTC. Protein: CASSPTGGGEQFF. The full variable domain, completed using reference TRBV5-4 and TRBJ2-1, is ETGVTQSPTHLIKTRGQQVTLRCSSQSGHNTVSWYQQALGQGPQFIFQYYREEENGRGNFPPRFSGLQFPNYSSELNVNALELDDSALYLCASSPTGGGEQFFGPGTRLTVL.